This TCR beta chain originates from a study of T cell repertoires in cytomegalovirus infection. A few counts support this clonotype. TCRdb re-analysed the reads in MiXCR, keeping a single row per CDR3 protein. Among a few hundred thousand distinct CDR3 sequences, roughly 16% were seen once, and the ten largest hold about 12%. The V segment lost 6 bases and the J segment 0 bases; nucleotides outside the gene matches: 5. The CDR3 is 16 residues long. The germline gives CDR1 DFQATT, CDR2 SNEGSKA (reference sequence). Sequencing was performed on PBMCs. The clonotype comes from a human donor in good health (CMV status not recorded). Some clones in this sample may be carry-over from other donors' samples. The chain links TRBV20-1 to TRBJ2-1; 13 nucleotides agree with TRBD2. The CDR3: CSAYGLAGDSYNEQFF. CDR3 sequence (DNA): TGCAGTGCCTACGGACTAGCGGGGGACTCCTACAATGAGCAGTTCTTC.